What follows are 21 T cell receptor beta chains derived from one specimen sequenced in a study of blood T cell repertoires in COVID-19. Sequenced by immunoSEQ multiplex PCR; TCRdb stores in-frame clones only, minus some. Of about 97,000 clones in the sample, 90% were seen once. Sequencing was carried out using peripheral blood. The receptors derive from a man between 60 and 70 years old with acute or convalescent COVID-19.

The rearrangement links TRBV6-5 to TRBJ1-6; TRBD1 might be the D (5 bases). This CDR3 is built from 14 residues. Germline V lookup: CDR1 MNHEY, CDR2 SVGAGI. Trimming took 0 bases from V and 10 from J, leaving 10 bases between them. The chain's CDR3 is CASSYSGHSSPLHF. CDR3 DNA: TGTGCCAGCAGTTACTCAGGACACTCCTCACCCCTCCACTTT.

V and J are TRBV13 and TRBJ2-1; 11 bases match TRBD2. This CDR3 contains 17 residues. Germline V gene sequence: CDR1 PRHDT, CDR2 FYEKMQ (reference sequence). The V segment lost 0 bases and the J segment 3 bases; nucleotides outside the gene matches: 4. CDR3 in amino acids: CASSLGRTSGYYNEQFF. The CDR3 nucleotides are TGTGCCAGCAGCTTAGGAAGGACTAGCGGGTACTACAATGAGCAGTTCTTC.

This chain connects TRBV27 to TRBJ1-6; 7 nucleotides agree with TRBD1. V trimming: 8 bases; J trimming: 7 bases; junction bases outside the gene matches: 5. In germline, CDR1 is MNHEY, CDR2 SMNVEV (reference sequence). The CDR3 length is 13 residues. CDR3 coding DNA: TGTGCCAGCCGATTGACAGGGAATTCACCCCTCCACTTT. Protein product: CASRLTGNSPLHF.

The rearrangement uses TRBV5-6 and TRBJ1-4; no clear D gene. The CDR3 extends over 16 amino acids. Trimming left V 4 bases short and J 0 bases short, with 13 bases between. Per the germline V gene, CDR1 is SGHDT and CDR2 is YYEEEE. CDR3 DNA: TGTGCCAGCAGCCTATTCGGGAGTGCAACTAATGAAAAACTGTTTTTT. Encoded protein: CASSLFGSATNEKLFF.

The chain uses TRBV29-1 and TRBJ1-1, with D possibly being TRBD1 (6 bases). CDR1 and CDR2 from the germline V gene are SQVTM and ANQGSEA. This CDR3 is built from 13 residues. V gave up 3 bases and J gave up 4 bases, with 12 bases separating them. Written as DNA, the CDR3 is TGCAGCGTTGAGGGGGCTTGGGGCACTGAAGCTTTCTTT. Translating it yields CSVEGAWGTEAFF.

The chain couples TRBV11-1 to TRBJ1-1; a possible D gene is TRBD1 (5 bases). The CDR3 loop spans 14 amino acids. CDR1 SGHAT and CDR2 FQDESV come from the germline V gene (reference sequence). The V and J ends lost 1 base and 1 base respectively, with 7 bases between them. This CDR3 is CASSLETGNTEAFF. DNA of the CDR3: TGTGCCAGCAGCTTAGAAACAGGGAACACTGAAGCTTTCTTT.

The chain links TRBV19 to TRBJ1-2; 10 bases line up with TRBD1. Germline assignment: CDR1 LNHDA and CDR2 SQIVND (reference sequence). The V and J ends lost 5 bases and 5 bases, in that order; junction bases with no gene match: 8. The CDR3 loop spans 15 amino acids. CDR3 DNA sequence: TGTGCCAGTAGTGCTCCGGGACAGGGGCCTTATGGCTACACCTTC. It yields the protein CASSAPGQGPYGYTF. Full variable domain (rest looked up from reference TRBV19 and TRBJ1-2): DGGITQSPKYLFRKEGQNVTLSCEQNLNHDAMYWYRQDPGQGLRLIYYSQIVNDFQKGDIAEGYSVSREKKESFPLTVTSAQKNPTAFYLCASSAPGQGPYGYTFGSGTRLTVV.

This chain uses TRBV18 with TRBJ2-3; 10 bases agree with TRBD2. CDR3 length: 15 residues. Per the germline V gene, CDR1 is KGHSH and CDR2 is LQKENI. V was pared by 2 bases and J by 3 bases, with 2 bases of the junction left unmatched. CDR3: CASSPASGGTDTQYF. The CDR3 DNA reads TGTGCCAGCTCACCAGCTAGCGGGGGAACAGATACGCAGTATTTT.

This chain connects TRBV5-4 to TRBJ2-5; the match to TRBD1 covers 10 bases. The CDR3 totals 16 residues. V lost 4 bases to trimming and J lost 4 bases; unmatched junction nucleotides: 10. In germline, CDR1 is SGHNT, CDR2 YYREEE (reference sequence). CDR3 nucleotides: TGTGCCAGCAGCCGAAGCCTGGACAGGGGGAGAGAGACCCAGTACTTC. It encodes CASSRSLDRGRETQYF.

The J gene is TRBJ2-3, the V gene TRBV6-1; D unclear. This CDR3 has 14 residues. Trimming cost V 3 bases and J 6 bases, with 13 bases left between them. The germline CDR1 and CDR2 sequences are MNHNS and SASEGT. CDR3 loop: CASSDLSLSDTQYF. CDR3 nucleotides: TGTGCCAGCAGTGACCTTAGCTTGTCTGATACGCAGTATTTT.

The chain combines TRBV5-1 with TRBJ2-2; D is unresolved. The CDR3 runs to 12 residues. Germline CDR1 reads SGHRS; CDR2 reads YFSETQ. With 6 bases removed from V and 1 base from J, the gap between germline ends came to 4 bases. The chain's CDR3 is CASTENTGELFF. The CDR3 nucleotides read TGCGCCAGCACAGAGAACACCGGGGAGCTGTTTTTT.

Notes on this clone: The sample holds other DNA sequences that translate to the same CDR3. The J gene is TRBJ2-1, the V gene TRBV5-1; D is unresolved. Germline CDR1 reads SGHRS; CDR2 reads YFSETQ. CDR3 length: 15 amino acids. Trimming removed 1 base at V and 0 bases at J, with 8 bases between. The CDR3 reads CASSLYSSSYNEQFF. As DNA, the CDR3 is TGCGCCAGCAGCTTGTATAGTAGCTCCTACAATGAGCAGTTCTTC.

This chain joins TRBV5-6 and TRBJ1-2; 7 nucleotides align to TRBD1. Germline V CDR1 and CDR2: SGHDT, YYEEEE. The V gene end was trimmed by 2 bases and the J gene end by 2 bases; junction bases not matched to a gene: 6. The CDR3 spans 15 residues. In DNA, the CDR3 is TGTGCCAGCAGCTTACAGGGGCCATCCAACTATGGCTACACCTTC. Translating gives CASSLQGPSNYGYTF. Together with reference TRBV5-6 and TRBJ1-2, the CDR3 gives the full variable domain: DAGVTQSPTHLIKTRGQQVTLRCSPKSGHDTVSWYQQALGQGPQFIFQYYEEEERQRGNFPDRFSGHQFPNYSSELNVNALLLGDSALYLCASSLQGPSNYGYTFGSGTRLTVV.

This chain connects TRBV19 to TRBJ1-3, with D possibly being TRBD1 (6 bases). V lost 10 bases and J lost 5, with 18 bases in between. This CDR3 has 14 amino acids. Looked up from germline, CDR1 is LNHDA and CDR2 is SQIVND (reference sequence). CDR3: CATSRGTLRNTIYF. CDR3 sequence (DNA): TGTGCCACTTCCAGGGGAACTCTTAGAAACACCATATATTTT. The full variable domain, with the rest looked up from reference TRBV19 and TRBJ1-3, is DGGITQSPKYLFRKEGQNVTLSCEQNLNHDAMYWYRQDPGQGLRLIYYSQIVNDFQKGDIAEGYSVSREKKESFPLTVTSAQKNPTAFYLCATSRGTLRNTIYFGEGSWLTVV.

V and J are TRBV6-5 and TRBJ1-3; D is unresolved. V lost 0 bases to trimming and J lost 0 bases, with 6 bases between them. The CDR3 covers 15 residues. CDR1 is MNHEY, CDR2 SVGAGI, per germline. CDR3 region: CASSYSYSSGNTIYF. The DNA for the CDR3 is TGTGCCAGCAGTTACTCGTACAGCTCTGGAAACACCATATATTTT.

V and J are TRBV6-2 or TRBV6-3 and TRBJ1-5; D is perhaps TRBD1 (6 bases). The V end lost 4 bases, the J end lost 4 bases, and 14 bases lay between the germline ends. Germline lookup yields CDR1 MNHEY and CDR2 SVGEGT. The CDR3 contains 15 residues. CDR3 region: CASSSAGGTNQPQHF. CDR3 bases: TGTGCCAGCAGTTCGGCGGGAGGGACAAATCAGCCCCAGCATTTT.

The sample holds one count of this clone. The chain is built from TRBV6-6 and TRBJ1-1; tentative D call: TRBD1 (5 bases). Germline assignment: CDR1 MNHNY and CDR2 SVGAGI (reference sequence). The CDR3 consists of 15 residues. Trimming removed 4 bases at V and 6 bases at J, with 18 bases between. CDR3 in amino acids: CASSLLTGGNPEAFF. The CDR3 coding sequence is TGTGCCAGCAGTTTGCTTACAGGTGGTAATCCTGAAGCTTTCTTT.

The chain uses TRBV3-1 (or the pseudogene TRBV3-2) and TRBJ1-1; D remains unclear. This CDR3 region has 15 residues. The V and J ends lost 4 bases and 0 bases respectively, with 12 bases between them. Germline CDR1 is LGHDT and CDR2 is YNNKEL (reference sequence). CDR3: CASSRNVGVNTEAFF. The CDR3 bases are TGTGCCAGCAGCCGGAATGTCGGGGTGAACACTGAAGCTTTCTTT.

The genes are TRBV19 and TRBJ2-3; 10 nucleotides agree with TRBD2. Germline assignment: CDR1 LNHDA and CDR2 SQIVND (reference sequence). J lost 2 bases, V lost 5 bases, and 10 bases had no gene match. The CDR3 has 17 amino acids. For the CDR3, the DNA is TGTGCCAGTAGTTCCAGGGCTAGCGGGGGCCCCACAGATACGCAGTATTTT. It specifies CASSSRASGGPTDTQYF.

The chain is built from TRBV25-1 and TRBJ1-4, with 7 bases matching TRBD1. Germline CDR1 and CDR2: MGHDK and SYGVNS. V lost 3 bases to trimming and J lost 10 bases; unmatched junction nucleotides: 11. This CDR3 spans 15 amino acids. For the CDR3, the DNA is TGTGCCAGCAGTGACGACTCTGGACAGGTCGGAAAACTGTTTTTT. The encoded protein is CASSDDSGQVGKLFF.

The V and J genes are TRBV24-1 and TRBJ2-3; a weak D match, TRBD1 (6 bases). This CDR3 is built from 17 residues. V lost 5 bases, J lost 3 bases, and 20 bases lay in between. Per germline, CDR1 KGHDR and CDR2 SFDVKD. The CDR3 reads CATSAGALAVDTDTQYF. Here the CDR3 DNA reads TGTGCCACCAGTGCAGGGGCACTGGCGGTAGATACAGATACGCAGTATTTT.